The clone carrying this T cell receptor beta chain was counted a few times. Antigen: not known. The sample belongs to a study of CD8 T cells in ankylosing spondylitis. The CDR3 covers 13 residues. Trimming pared 1 base from V and 10 bases from J, leaving 8 bases between. Germline CDR1 and CDR2: LGHDT and YNNKEL (reference sequence). The TCR beta libraries were generated through quantitative 5'-RACE incorporating molecular barcodes. MiXCR, applied by TCRdb to the 5' RACE reads, yields one record per CDR3 protein. Of about 340,000 distinct CDR3 sequences in the sample, 14% to 15% are singletons; the top ten hold 1.1%. The study's findings and limits: Past studies reported some motif variants in reactive arthritis synovial fluid and blood. Reports say disease-linked clones showed up significantly more in matched ankylosing spondylitis synovial fluid.

The sample was blood, either unsorted or a sorted T cell fraction (not recorded which). This receptor was identified in a male donor with ankylosing spondylitis or in good health (not recorded which). This chain connects TRBV3-1 to TRBJ1-6; D ambiguous. The CDR3 here is CASSQGARSPLHF. CDR3 coding DNA: TGTGCCAGCAGCCAAGGGGCGCGGTCACCCCTCCACTTT.